This T cell receptor (beta chain) is from a study of Ad26.COV2.S vaccination and SARS-CoV-2 variants. Study in general: Donor allocation was to the COV1001 Ad26.COV2.S trial arm.

As for this clone: Its antigen is still unknown.

Here immunoSEQ multiplex PCR was the method, and the copy in TCRdb shows in-frame clones only, minus some. Among about 470,000 clones listed, around 91% were seen once. The CDR3 sequence is 13 residues long. Trimming pared 4 bases from V and 2 bases from J, leaving 10 bases between. Described treatment: 15 to 20 received Ad26.COV2.S at low or high dose, single or two shots; several received placebo; per-sample allocation not given. Day 63 following the first vaccine or placebo injection was when the samples were taken. An 18-55-year-old adult in Boston served as donor. Study results and limitations: It was reported that spike-specific CD8+ and CD4+ T cell responses were substantially broad after vaccination. TCR breadth and depth estimates may have understated total T cell responses.

The clonotype comes from a person between 18 and 59 years old who received the Ad26.COV2.S COVID-19 vaccine or a placebo. Sequencing was performed on peripheral blood, taken in a trial of Ad26.COV2.S vaccine versus placebo. The chain links TRBV5-3 to TRBJ2-7; possible D gene TRBD1, 6 bases. TRBV5-3 belongs to the ORF category, with a function that is uncertain. CDR3: CARSPGQTYEQYF. DNA for the CDR3: TGTGCCAGAAGCCCCGGACAGACCTACGAGCAGTACTTC.